This TCR beta chain was sequenced for a study of T cell responses to AZD1222 COVID-19 vaccine. Germline values: CDR1 MGHRA, CDR2 YSYEKL. Germline trimming cut 0 bases from V and 9 bases from J; bases unmatched to any gene: 8. The CDR3 runs 15 residues. Study results and limitations: Donors, mostly white British, included more females; clonal diversity was possibly underestimated. Distributed over spike, vaccine-associated CD4 TCRs predominated at 160-218 and 743-854.

Worth noting for this clone: Its target is unknown.

Sequencing was performed with immunoSEQ multiplex PCR; in TCRdb, only in-frame clones are kept and a portion is missing. This table has about 100,000 clones, roughly 84% appearing once. This sample comprised peripheral blood, obtained on day 0 of AZD1222 vaccination. The gene calls are TRBV4-1 and TRBJ2-7; TRBD2 matches 10 bases. The clonotype was recovered from an adult in good health. The CDR3 DNA follows: TGCGCCAGCAGCCAAGATTCTAGCGGGAGTCCAAGGCAGTACTTC. It is translated as CASSQDSSGSPRQYF.